The clone carrying this TCR beta chain has at least ten counts. As yet, its antigen is unknown. The data originate from a study of T-cell reconstitution after alpha-beta-depleted transplantation in children. General observations from the study: T cells produced anew were the main source of T-cell counts and diversity one year after transplant.

CDR1 is SQVTM and CDR2 is ANQGSEA in the germline V gene. J was trimmed by 0 bases and V by 6 bases; bases with no gene match: 6. The CDR3 has 15 amino acids. During its preparation, the TCRbeta library received unique molecular identifiers. MiXCR, applied by TCRdb to the PCR reads, yields one record per CDR3 protein. The sample consists of 250,000 to 300,000 distinct CDR3 sequences, 11% of them appearing once. The sample in question was peripheral blood, obtained 180 days after TCRalphabeta/CD19-depleted stem cell transplant. The receptor comes from a male patient between 2 and 10 years old who had a stem cell transplant for chronic granulomatous disease, so the T cells may come from the graft donor. The V call is TRBV29-1, the J call TRBJ2-2; the match to TRBD2 covers 8 bases. For the CDR3, the DNA is TGCAGCGTAGCACGACTAGCGACGAACACCGGGGAGCTGTTTTTT. Its translation is CSVARLATNTGELFF.